This TCR beta chain was documented in a study of response to subunit inactivated influenza vaccine. General study points: Each seasonal influenza vaccination recruits few new T cells, the authors suggested.

With respect to this clonotype: Its antigen remains unknown.

The CDR3 consists of 12 residues. Germline lookup yields CDR1 LGHDT and CDR2 YNNKEL (reference sequence). The germline V and J ends were trimmed by 0 bases and 7 bases, with 4 bases remaining between them. MiXCR, applied by TCRdb to the RT-PCR reads, yields one record per CDR3 protein. Of hundreds of thousands of distinct CDR3 sequences listed, 15% to 20% were seen once; the top ten hold 11%. The chain uses TRBV3-1 and TRBJ2-1; D call uncertain. The clonotype comes from a man aged 50 to 60 who received an inactivated influenza vaccine. This specimen was PBMCs from blood, taken more than 4 days after vaccination. For the CDR3, the DNA is TGTGCCAGCAGCCAAGATAAGAATGAGCAGTTCTTC. Translating it yields CASSQDKNEQFF.